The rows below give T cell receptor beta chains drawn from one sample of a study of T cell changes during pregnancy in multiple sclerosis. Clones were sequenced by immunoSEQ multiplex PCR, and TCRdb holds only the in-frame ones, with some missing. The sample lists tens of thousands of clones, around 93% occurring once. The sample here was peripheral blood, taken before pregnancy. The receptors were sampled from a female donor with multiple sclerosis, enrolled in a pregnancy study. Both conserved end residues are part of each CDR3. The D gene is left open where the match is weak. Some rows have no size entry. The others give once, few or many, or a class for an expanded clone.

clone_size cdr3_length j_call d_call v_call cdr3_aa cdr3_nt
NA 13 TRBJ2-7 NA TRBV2 CASALDRNYEQYF TGTGCCAGCGCACTCGACAGGAACTACGAGCAGTACTTC
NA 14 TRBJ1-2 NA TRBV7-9 CASSPRTLQGGGTF TGTGCCAGCAGCCCGCGAACCTTACAGGGTGGAGGTACCTTC
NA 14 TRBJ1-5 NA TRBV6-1 CASSPSGGNQPQHF TGTGCCAGCAGTCCCTCGGGGGGCAATCAGCCCCAGCATTTT
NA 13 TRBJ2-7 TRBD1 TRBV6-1 CASEDRGTYEQYF TGTGCCAGTGAGGACAGGGGGACCTACGAGCAGTACTTC
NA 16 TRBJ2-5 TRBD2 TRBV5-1 CASSPRTSGGRETQYF TGCGCCAGCAGCCCTCGGACTAGCGGGGGGCGGGAGACCCAGTACTTC
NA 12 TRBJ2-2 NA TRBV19 CASSILTGELFF TGTGCCAGTAGTATACTCACCGGGGAGCTGTTTTTT
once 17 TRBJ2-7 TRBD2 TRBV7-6 CASSHGEGGGIPYEQYF TGTGCCAGCAGCCACGGGGAGGGTGGGGGTATCCCCTACGAGCAGTACTTC
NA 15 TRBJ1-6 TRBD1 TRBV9 CASSGGQFYNSPLHF TGTGCCAGCAGCGGGGGACAGTTCTATAATTCACCCCTCCACTTT
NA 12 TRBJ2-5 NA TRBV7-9 CASSTSGETQYF TGTGCCAGCAGCACCTCAGGGGAGACCCAGTACTTC
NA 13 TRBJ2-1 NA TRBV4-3 CASSSNSGYEQFF TGCGCCAGCAGCTCGAACTCAGGGTATGAGCAGTTCTTC
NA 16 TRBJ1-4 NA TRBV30 CAWSVPRTDPNEKLFF TGTGCCTGGAGTGTACCCAGGACAGACCCTAATGAAAAACTGTTTTTT
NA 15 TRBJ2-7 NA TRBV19 CASSSSGTSSYEQYF TGTGCCAGTAGTAGCTCCGGGACAAGTTCCTACGAGCAGTACTTC
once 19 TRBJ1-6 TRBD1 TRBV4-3 CASSQDTGNRGRLNSPLHF TGCGCCAGCAGCCAAGATACGGGCAACAGGGGGCGGCTAAATTCACCCCTCCACTTT
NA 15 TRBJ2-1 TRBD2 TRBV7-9 CASSIAGGSYNEQFF TGTGCCAGCAGCATAGCGGGGGGCTCCTACAATGAGCAGTTCTTC
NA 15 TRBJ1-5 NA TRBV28 CASDGQAGSNQPQHF TGTGCCAGCGATGGGCAGGCTGGTAGCAATCAGCCCCAGCATTTT
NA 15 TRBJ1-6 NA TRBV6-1 CASCKGDGHNSPLHF TGTGCCAGCTGCAAGGGGGACGGACATAATTCACCCCTCCACTTT
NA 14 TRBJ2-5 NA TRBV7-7 CASSPLAEQETQYF TGTGCCAGCAGCCCCTTGGCGGAGCAAGAGACCCAGTACTTC
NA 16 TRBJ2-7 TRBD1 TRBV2 CASSEEGDRAAYEQYF TGTGCCAGCAGTGAAGAGGGGGACAGGGCCGCCTACGAGCAGTACTTC
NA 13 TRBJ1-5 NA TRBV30 CAWSVGGNQPQHF TGTGCCTGGAGTGTAGGGGGAAATCAGCCCCAGCATTTT
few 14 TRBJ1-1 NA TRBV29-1 CSVGRVTRDTEAFF TGCAGCGTTGGTAGGGTCACGAGGGACACTGAAGCTTTCTTT
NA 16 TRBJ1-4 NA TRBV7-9 CASSRYVDRSNEKLFF TGTGCCAGCAGCCGATATGTGGACAGATCTAATGAAAAACTGTTTTTT
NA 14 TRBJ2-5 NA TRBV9 CASSVAGLQETQYF TGTGCCAGCAGCGTTGCTGGACTCCAAGAGACCCAGTACTTC
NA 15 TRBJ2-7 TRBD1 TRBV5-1 CASSLEGQGPYEQYF TGCGCCAGCAGCTTGGAGGGACAGGGACCCTACGAGCAGTACTTC
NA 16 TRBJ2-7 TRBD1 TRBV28 CASRTSGQGLTYEQYF TGTGCCAGCAGGACCTCCGGACAGGGCTTAACCTACGAGCAGTACTTC
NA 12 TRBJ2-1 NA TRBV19 CASTSGGNEQFF TGTGCCAGTACCAGCGGAGGTAATGAGCAGTTCTTC
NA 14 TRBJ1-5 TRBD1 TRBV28 CASGLTGGNQPQHF TGTGCCAGCGGCCTAACAGGGGGCAATCAGCCCCAGCATTTT
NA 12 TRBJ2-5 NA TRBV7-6 CASRGGVETQYF TGTGCCAGCAGGGGGGGTGTGGAGACCCAGTACTTC
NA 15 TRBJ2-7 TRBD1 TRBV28 CASSLLRDRGYEQYF TGTGCCAGCAGTTTGTTGAGGGACAGGGGATACGAGCAGTACTTC
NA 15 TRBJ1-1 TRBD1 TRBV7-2 CASSLGPGGHTEAFF TGTGCCAGCAGCTTAGGCCCAGGGGGACACACTGAAGCTTTCTTT
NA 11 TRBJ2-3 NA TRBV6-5 CASKYGDTQYF TGTGCCAGCAAGTACGGAGATACGCAGTATTTT
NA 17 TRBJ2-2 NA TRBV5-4 CASSLVLGGSNTGELFF TGTGCCAGCAGCTTGGTGTTAGGGGGTAGTAACACCGGGGAGCTGTTTTTT
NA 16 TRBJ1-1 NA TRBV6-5 CASSYGGGMGSTEAFF TGTGCCAGCAGTTACGGGGGGGGGATGGGGAGCACTGAAGCTTTCTTT
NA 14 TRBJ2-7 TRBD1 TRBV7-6 CASSSPRTGQEMYF TGTGCCAGCAGCTCCCCGAGGACAGGACAGGAAATGTACTTC
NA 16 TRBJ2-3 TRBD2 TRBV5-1 CASSPGTSGGMDTQYF TGCGCCAGCAGCCCGGGGACTAGCGGGGGGATGGATACGCAGTATTTT
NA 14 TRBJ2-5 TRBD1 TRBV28 CASSLGTEQETQYF TGTGCCAGCAGTTTAGGGACAGAACAAGAGACCCAGTACTTC
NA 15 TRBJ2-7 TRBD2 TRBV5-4 CASSPGGGARYEQYF TGTGCCAGCAGCCCGGGCGGGGGGGCTCGATACGAGCAGTACTTC